Listed below are T cell receptor beta chains from one sample, sequenced in a study of cytomegalovirus exposure and HLA in healthy donors. Measured with immunoSEQ multiplex PCR; TCRdb has only the in-frame clones, and not every one. In the table there are some 140,000 clones, around 83% of which are singletons. Sample: PBMCs. These receptors all come from a human donor in good health. Each CDR3 is given with its conserved first and last residue. Each record gives: V gene, clone size, D gene, J gene, CDR3 DNA, CDR3 protein. D genes are given only for firm matches. For some rows the clone size is stated as once, few or many, or as a class when expanded; others skip it.

v_call: TRBV5-1; clone_size: once; d_call: .; j_call: TRBJ2-1; cdr3_nt: TGCGCCAGCAGCTGGGGGGGCGGGGGCTTAAATGAGCAGTTCTTC; cdr3_aa: CASSWGGGGLNEQFF
v_call: TRBV7-2; clone_size: .; d_call: TRBD1; j_call: TRBJ2-3; cdr3_nt: TGTGCCAGCAGCGCAAATTCAGGGGGCACCACAGATACGCAGTATTTT; cdr3_aa: CASSANSGGTTDTQYF
v_call: TRBV28; clone_size: .; d_call: .; j_call: TRBJ1-3; cdr3_nt: TGTGCCTCCGCGACGGACACAAAATTCTCTGGAAACACCATATATTTT; cdr3_aa: CASATDTKFSGNTIYF
v_call: TRBV4-1; clone_size: .; d_call: .; j_call: TRBJ1-4; cdr3_nt: TGCGCCAGCAGCAATTACGGGGGAGGCTTAAGTGAAAAACTGTTTTTT; cdr3_aa: CASSNYGGGLSEKLFF
v_call: TRBV7-7; clone_size: .; d_call: TRBD1; j_call: TRBJ2-7; cdr3_nt: TGTGCTGCAATCCGGGACAGACACTACGAGCAGTACTTC; cdr3_aa: CAAIRDRHYEQYF
v_call: TRBV7-9; clone_size: .; d_call: .; j_call: TRBJ2-5; cdr3_nt: TGTGCCAGCAGCTTAGCGACAGTCGGGGAGACCCAGTACTTC; cdr3_aa: CASSLATVGETQYF
v_call: TRBV18; clone_size: .; d_call: TRBD1; j_call: TRBJ1-1; cdr3_nt: TGTGCCAGCTCACCTCGAGACAGGGGCACTGAAGCTTTCTTT; cdr3_aa: CASSPRDRGTEAFF
v_call: TRBV13; clone_size: .; d_call: TRBD1; j_call: TRBJ2-2; cdr3_nt: TGTGCCAGCAGCGTAGAACGACAGGGGGCGAGCACCGGGGAGCTGTTTTTT; cdr3_aa: CASSVERQGASTGELFF
v_call: TRBV7-9; clone_size: .; d_call: TRBD1; j_call: TRBJ1-2; cdr3_nt: TGTGCCAGCAGCCTGACAGGGGAAAGGAAGGATGGCTACACCTTC; cdr3_aa: CASSLTGERKDGYTF
v_call: TRBV4-1; clone_size: .; d_call: .; j_call: TRBJ2-7; cdr3_nt: TGCGCCAGCAGCCAAACCAAAGCAGGACTACCCGACTACGAGCAGTACTTC; cdr3_aa: CASSQTKAGLPDYEQYF
v_call: TRBV5-1; clone_size: .; d_call: .; j_call: TRBJ1-1; cdr3_nt: TGCGCCAGCAGACAAGGGACGGGGGGGTTGGACACTGAAGCTTTCTTT; cdr3_aa: CASRQGTGGLDTEAFF
v_call: TRBV6-6; clone_size: .; d_call: .; j_call: TRBJ1-5; cdr3_nt: TGTGCCAGCGGGCACCAGCCCCAGCATTTT; cdr3_aa: CASGHQPQHF
v_call: TRBV19; clone_size: .; d_call: TRBD2; j_call: TRBJ2-3; cdr3_nt: TGTGCCAGTAGTATAGGGGGGGGTACAGATACGCAGTATTTT; cdr3_aa: CASSIGGGTDTQYF
v_call: TRBV10-3; clone_size: .; d_call: .; j_call: TRBJ1-1; cdr3_nt: TGTGCCATCAGAACAGGATTGAACACTGAAGCTTTCTTT; cdr3_aa: CAIRTGLNTEAFF
v_call: TRBV29-1; clone_size: few; d_call: TRBD1; j_call: TRBJ1-1; cdr3_nt: TGCAGCGTTGGACAGGGGGACACTGAAGCTTTCTTT; cdr3_aa: CSVGQGDTEAFF
v_call: TRBV5-1; clone_size: .; d_call: .; j_call: TRBJ2-5; cdr3_nt: TGCGCCAGCAGCTTGGGAGAGGCCAAGACCCAGTACTTC; cdr3_aa: CASSLGEAKTQYF
v_call: TRBV30; clone_size: .; d_call: TRBD2; j_call: TRBJ2-1; cdr3_nt: TGTGCCTGGAGTATGGCTAGCGGGTACAATGAGCAGTTCTTC; cdr3_aa: CAWSMASGYNEQFF
v_call: TRBV28; clone_size: .; d_call: .; j_call: TRBJ2-7; cdr3_nt: TGTGCCAGCAGTTTTCTCCTAGCGCACTCTCACGAGCAGTACTTC; cdr3_aa: CASSFLLAHSHEQYF
v_call: TRBV6-5; clone_size: .; d_call: TRBD1; j_call: TRBJ1-2; cdr3_nt: TGTGCCAGCAGTTACTCTGGGGACAGTAACTATGGCTACACCTTC; cdr3_aa: CASSYSGDSNYGYTF
v_call: TRBV28; clone_size: .; d_call: TRBD2; j_call: TRBJ2-7; cdr3_nt: TGTGCCAGCAGGCCTAGCGGGAGGACGATCTACGAGCAGTACTTC; cdr3_aa: CASRPSGRTIYEQYF
v_call: TRBV19; clone_size: few; d_call: .; j_call: TRBJ1-3; cdr3_nt: TGTGCCAGTAGGCAGGGAAGTGGAAACACCATATATTTT; cdr3_aa: CASRQGSGNTIYF
v_call: TRBV6-5; clone_size: .; d_call: .; j_call: TRBJ2-3; cdr3_nt: TGTGCCAGCAGTTACAACCGAGAGTACCAGCAGTATTTT; cdr3_aa: CASSYNREYQQYF
v_call: TRBV10-1; clone_size: .; d_call: TRBD2; j_call: TRBJ2-7; cdr3_nt: TGCGCCAGCAGTGAGCTAGCGGTAAACTACGAGCAGTACTTC; cdr3_aa: CASSELAVNYEQYF
v_call: TRBV7-3; clone_size: .; d_call: TRBD1; j_call: TRBJ1-2; cdr3_nt: TGTGCCAGCAGCTATTTAGGGGGCGCCGACTACACCTTC; cdr3_aa: CASSYLGGADYTF
v_call: TRBV19; clone_size: once; d_call: .; j_call: TRBJ1-1; cdr3_nt: TGTGCCAGTACCTATAGGGAGGGAAGTTTGAACACTGAAGCTTTCTTT; cdr3_aa: CASTYREGSLNTEAFF
v_call: TRBV7-9; clone_size: few; d_call: TRBD1; j_call: TRBJ1-2; cdr3_nt: TGTGCCAGCAGCCCAAACCACAGGGGTGGCTACACCTTC; cdr3_aa: CASSPNHRGGYTF
v_call: TRBV7-9; clone_size: .; d_call: .; j_call: TRBJ1-1; cdr3_nt: TGTGCCAGCGGTACAGGGAACACTGAAGCTTTCTTT; cdr3_aa: CASGTGNTEAFF
v_call: TRBV18; clone_size: once; d_call: TRBD2; j_call: TRBJ2-3; cdr3_nt: TGTGCCAGCTCACCCGGACTAGAAGGCACAGATACGCAGTATTTT; cdr3_aa: CASSPGLEGTDTQYF
v_call: TRBV28; clone_size: .; d_call: TRBD2; j_call: TRBJ2-7; cdr3_nt: TGTGCCAGCAGTTCGCGGGAGGGCCTCTACGAGCAGTACTTC; cdr3_aa: CASSSREGLYEQYF